The 17 T cell receptor beta chains below all came from one sample that was sequenced in a study of technical replicates of blood from a few donors. Clones were read by immunoSEQ multiplex PCR, and TCRdb kept only the in-frame ones, dropping some. The sample has over 70,000 clones, 85% to 95% seen once; the top ten hold 0.34%. The specimen sequenced was T cells isolated from PBMCs. The receptors shown here come from a human donor in good health.

The chain recombines TRBV29-1 with TRBJ2-7; D gene uncertain. This CDR3 region has 13 residues. Trimming shortened V by 5 bases and J by 5 bases, and 16 bases separated the two germline ends. Germline loops: CDR1 SQVTM, CDR2 ANQGSEA. In DNA form, the CDR3 reads TGCAGCGTTAGAACAGTCGTAAAGAACGAGCAGTACTTC. Translated, it gives CSVRTVVKNEQYF.

V and J are TRBV19 and TRBJ2-1; 7 nucleotides line up with TRBD1. The germline V gene has CDR1 LNHDA and CDR2 SQIVND (reference sequence). Trimming removed 8 bases from V and 0 bases from J; junction bases left unmatched: 1. The CDR3 runs 13 residues. For the CDR3, the DNA is TGTGCCAGTCGACAGGGCTCCTACAATGAGCAGTTCTTC. Its translation is CASRQGSYNEQFF. The full variable domain, its missing parts supplied by reference TRBV19 and TRBJ2-1, is DGGITQSPKYLFRKEGQNVTLSCEQNLNHDAMYWYRQDPGQGLRLIYYSQIVNDFQKGDIAEGYSVSREKKESFPLTVTSAQKNPTAFYLCASRQGSYNEQFFGPGTRLTVL.

J is TRBJ2-7 and V is TRBV27; 8 bases agree with TRBD2. This CDR3 has 14 amino acids. Germline V lookup: CDR1 MNHEY, CDR2 SMNVEV (reference sequence). With 3 bases clipped from V and 3 bases from J, the junction kept 4 bases outside the gene matches. The CDR3 DNA sequence: TGTGCCAGCAGTTTCCAGCGGGAGAACTACGAGCAGTACTTC. Translation gives CASSFQRENYEQYF.

The chain joins TRBV4-1 to TRBJ2-3, with D possibly matching TRBD2 (5 bases). The CDR3 runs 15 residues. The V end lost 1 base, the J end lost 4 bases, and 12 bases lay between the germline ends. Per the germline V gene, CDR1 is MGHRA and CDR2 is YSYEKL. CDR3 nucleotides: TGCGCCAGCAGCCAAGGAGGAAGAGGGCCAGATACGCAGTATTTT. Amino acid sequence: CASSQGGRGPDTQYF.

The chain's CDR3 is CASSLQGATSGANVLTF. The DNA for the CDR3 is TGCGCCAGCAGCCTTCAGGGGGCAACCTCTGGGGCCAACGTCCTGACTTTC. The V and J genes are TRBV5-1 and TRBJ2-6, with 8 nucleotides matching TRBD1. Unmatched junction bases numbered 6, after V lost 4 bases and J lost 0 bases. Germline V gene lookup returns CDR1 SGHRS and CDR2 YFSETQ. CDR3 length equals 17 residues. The entire variable domain, with the rest obtained from reference TRBV5-1 and TRBJ2-6, is as follows: KAGVTQTPRYLIKTRGQQVTLSCSPISGHRSVSWYQQTPGQGLQFLFEYFSETQRNKGNFPGRFSGRQFSNSRSEMNVSTLELGDSALYLCASSLQGATSGANVLTFGAGSRLTVL.

This chain joins TRBV7-9 and TRBJ2-1; D gene uncertain. Looked up from germline, CDR1 is SEHNR and CDR2 is FQNEAQ (reference sequence). The CDR3 totals 15 residues. Trimming took off 1 base at V and 7 bases at J, with 14 bases between the two ends. CDR3: CASSLVTGSQNEQFF. CDR3 sequence (DNA): TGTGCCAGCAGCTTAGTAACCGGGTCACAAAATGAGCAGTTCTTC. The full variable domain, completed using reference TRBV7-9 and TRBJ2-1, is DTGVSQNPRHKITKRGQNVTFRCDPISEHNRLYWYRQTLGQGPEFLTYFQNEAQLEKSRLLSDRFSAERPKGSFSTLEIQRTEQGDSAMYLCASSLVTGSQNEQFFGPGTRLTVL.

This chain joins TRBV27 and TRBJ2-2; D is undetermined. The V gene lost 7 bases and the J gene lost 6 bases, with 9 bases spanning the gap. Germline V gene data show CDR1 as MNHEY and CDR2 as SMNVEV (reference sequence). This CDR3 spans 12 amino acids. Here the CDR3 DNA reads TGTGCCAGCACCACAGTGTCCGGGGAGCTGTTTTTT. Translating it yields CASTTVSGELFF.

The chain recombines TRBV4-1 with TRBJ2-1; maybe TRBD2 (5 bases). Trimming pared 3 bases from V and 8 bases from J, leaving 14 bases between. The germline V gene has CDR1 MGHRA and CDR2 YSYEKL. CDR3 length equals 14 residues. The CDR3 bases are TGCGCCAGCAGCCACCAGCGGCTCTCCGATGAGCAGTTCTTC. Protein product: CASSHQRLSDEQFF.

The gene calls are TRBV30 and TRBJ2-1; 10 bases line up with TRBD1. V trimming: 4 bases; J trimming: 7 bases; junction bases outside the gene matches: 7. CDR1 is GTSNPN and CDR2 is SVGIG in the germline V gene (reference sequence). The CDR3 has 14 residues. CDR3: CAWIRDRGWNEQFF. For the CDR3, the DNA is TGTGCCTGGATCCGGGACAGGGGTTGGAATGAGCAGTTCTTC.

The rearrangement joins TRBV30 to TRBJ1-1, with D possibly TRBD1 on 5 matching bases. The germline gives CDR1 GTSNPN, CDR2 SVGIG (reference sequence). The CDR3 loop spans 13 amino acids. V was pared by 3 bases and J by 5 bases, with 13 bases between. The CDR3 nucleotides read TGTGCCTGGAGGGGGGAGGGTAAAACTGAAGCTTTCTTT. It specifies CAWRGEGKTEAFF.

This clone appeared once. This chain links TRBV12-5 with TRBJ2-7, with no clear D. The CDR3 is 11 residues long. The germline V gene has CDR1 LGHNT and CDR2 FRNRAP. The V gene lost 5 bases and the J gene lost 2 bases, with 4 bases spanning the gap. The CDR3 nucleotides are TGTGCTAGTGGTGGAGCCTACGAGCAGTACTTC. This sequence encodes CASGGAYEQYF. Combining the CDR3 with reference TRBV12-5 and TRBJ2-7 gives the whole variable domain DARVTQTPRHKVTEMGQEVTMRCQPILGHNTVFWYRQTMMQGLELLAYFRNRAPLDDSGMPKDRFSAEMPDATLATLKIQPSEPRDSAVYFCASGGAYEQYFGPGTRLTVT.

This chain joins TRBV11-2 and TRBJ2-7, with D perhaps TRBD1 (5 bases). CDR3 length: 12 amino acids. CDR1 is SGHAT and CDR2 is FQNNGV in the germline V gene. The ends were cut back, 4 bases at V and 3 bases at J, with 7 bases in the middle. This CDR3 reads CASSSDSYEQYF. CDR3 coding DNA: TGTGCCAGCAGCTCAGACAGCTACGAGCAGTACTTC.

V usage is TRBV11-2 and J usage is TRBJ2-7, with 8 bases identical to TRBD1. V trimming: 0 bases; J trimming: 4 bases; junction bases outside the gene matches: 11. Looked up from germline, CDR1 is SGHAT and CDR2 is FQNNGV. The CDR3 contains 17 residues. This chain's CDR3 is CASSLDQGAGLFYEQYF. The CDR3 nucleotides read TGTGCCAGCAGCTTAGATCAGGGGGCAGGACTTTTTTACGAGCAGTACTTC.

This chain joins TRBV4-1 and TRBJ1-5; a possible D gene is TRBD1 (6 bases). Germline CDR1 MGHRA, CDR2 YSYEKL. This CDR3 comprises 13 residues. V dropped 3 bases and J dropped 6 bases, with 9 bases sitting between them. CDR3 amino acids: CASSHSGVQPQHF. CDR3 DNA: TGCGCCAGCAGCCATTCAGGGGTTCAGCCCCAGCATTTT.

The V gene is TRBV9, the J gene TRBJ2-3; D gene uncertain. Germline CDR1 SGDLS, CDR2 YYNGEE. Trimming removed 0 bases at V and 1 base at J, with 12 bases between. CDR3 length: 16 residues. CDR3 in DNA: TGTGCCAGCAGCGTAGCTCGGTTTCCGCGCACAGATACGCAGTATTTT. Amino acid sequence: CASSVARFPRTDTQYF.

This clone came up once. The gene calls are TRBV5-1 and TRBJ1-1; TRBD1 might be the D (6 bases). V was trimmed by 0 bases and J by 3 bases, leaving 15 bases between them. The V gene's germline CDR1 is SGHRS and CDR2 YFSETQ. The CDR3 consists of 16 residues. In DNA form, the CDR3 reads TGCGCCAGCAGCTTGGCCGGCAGGGGACTATACACTGAAGCTTTCTTT. Translating gives CASSLAGRGLYTEAFF.

This sequence joins TRBV19 and TRBJ1-2; D is unclear. Trimming cost V 4 bases and J 1 base, with 10 bases left between them. The germline V gene encodes CDR1 LNHDA and CDR2 SQIVND (reference sequence). CDR3 size: 14 residues. This chain's CDR3 is CASSTSQVNYGYTF. CDR3 in DNA: TGTGCCAGTAGTACGAGCCAAGTTAACTATGGCTACACCTTC.